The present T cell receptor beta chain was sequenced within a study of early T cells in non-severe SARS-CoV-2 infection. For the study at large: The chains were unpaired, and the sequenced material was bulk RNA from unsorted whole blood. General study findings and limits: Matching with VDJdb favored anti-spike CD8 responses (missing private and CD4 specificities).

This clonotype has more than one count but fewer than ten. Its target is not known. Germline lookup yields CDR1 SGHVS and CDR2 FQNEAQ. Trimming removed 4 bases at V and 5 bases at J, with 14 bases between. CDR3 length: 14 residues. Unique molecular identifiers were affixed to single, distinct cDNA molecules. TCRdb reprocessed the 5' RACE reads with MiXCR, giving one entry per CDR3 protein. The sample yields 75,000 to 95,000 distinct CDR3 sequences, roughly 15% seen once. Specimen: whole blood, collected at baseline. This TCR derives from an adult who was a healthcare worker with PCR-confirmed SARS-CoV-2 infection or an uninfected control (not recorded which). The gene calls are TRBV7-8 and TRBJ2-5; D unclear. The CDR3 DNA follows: TGTGCCAGCAGCTATCCTAGGCCGGCGGAGACCCAGTACTTC. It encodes CASSYPRPAETQYF.